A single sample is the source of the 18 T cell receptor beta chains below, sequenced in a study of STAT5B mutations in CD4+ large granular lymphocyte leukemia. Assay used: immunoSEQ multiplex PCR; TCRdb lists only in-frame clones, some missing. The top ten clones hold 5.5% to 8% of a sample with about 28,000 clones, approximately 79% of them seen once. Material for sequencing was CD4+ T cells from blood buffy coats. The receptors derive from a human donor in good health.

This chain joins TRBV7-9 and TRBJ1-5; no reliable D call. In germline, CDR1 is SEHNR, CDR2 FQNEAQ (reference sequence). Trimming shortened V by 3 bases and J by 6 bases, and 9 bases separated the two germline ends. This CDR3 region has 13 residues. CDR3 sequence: CASSLGASQPQHF. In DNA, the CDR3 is TGTGCCAGCAGCTTGGGAGCTTCTCAGCCCCAGCATTTT.

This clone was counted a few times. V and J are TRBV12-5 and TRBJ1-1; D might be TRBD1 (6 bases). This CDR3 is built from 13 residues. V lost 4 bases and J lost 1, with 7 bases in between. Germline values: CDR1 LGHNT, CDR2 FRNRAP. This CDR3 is CASGSQGNTEAFF. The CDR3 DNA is TGTGCTAGTGGTTCACAGGGGAACACTGAAGCTTTCTTT. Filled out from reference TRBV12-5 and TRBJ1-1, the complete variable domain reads DARVTQTPRHKVTEMGQEVTMRCQPILGHNTVFWYRQTMMQGLELLAYFRNRAPLDDSGMPKDRFSAEMPDATLATLKIQPSEPRDSAVYFCASGSQGNTEAFFGQGTRLTVV.

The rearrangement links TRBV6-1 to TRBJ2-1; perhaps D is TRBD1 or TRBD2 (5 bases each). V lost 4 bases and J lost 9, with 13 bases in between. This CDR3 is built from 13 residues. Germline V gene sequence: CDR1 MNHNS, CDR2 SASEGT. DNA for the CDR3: TGTGCCAGCAGTGCGGGACCCAGGGCTGAGCAGTTCTTC. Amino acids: CASSAGPRAEQFF.

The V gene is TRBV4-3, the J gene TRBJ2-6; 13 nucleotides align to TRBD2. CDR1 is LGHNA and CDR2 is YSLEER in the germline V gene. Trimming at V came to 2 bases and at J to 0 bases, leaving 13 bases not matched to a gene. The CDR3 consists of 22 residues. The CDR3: CASSQLYPGLAGLSSGANVLTF. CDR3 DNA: TGCGCCAGCAGCCAACTTTATCCGGGACTAGCGGGGCTAAGCTCTGGGGCCAACGTCCTGACTTTC.

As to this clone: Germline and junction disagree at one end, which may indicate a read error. The CDR3 DNA sequence: TGTGCTAGCAGCTTAGCTTGGTCCCGTAGCCAAGAGACCCAGTACTTC. Amino acid sequence: CASSLAWSRSQETQYF. The chain uses TRBV7-7 and TRBJ2-5; D gene ambiguous. The CDR3 consists of 16 residues. Germline V lookup: CDR1 SSHAT, CDR2 FNYEAQ (reference sequence).

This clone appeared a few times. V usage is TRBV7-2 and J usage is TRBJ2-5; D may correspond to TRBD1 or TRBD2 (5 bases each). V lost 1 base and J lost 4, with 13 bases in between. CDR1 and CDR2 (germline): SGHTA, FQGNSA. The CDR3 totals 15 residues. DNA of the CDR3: TGTGCCAGCAGCTTAGGGTGGGGGTCGGGAGAGACCCAGTACTTC. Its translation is CASSLGWGSGETQYF. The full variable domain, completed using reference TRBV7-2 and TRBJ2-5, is GAGVSQSPSNKVTEKGKDVELRCDPISGHTALYWYRQSLGQGLEFLIYFQGNSAPDKSGLPSDRFSAERTGGSVSTLTIQRTQQEDSAVYLCASSLGWGSGETQYFGPGTRLLVL.

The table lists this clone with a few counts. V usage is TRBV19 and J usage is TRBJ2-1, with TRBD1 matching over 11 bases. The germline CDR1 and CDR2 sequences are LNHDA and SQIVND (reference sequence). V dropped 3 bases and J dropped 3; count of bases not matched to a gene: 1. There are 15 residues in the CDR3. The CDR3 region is CASSIGTGGYNEQFF. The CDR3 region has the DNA TGTGCCAGTAGTATCGGGACAGGGGGCTACAATGAGCAGTTCTTC.

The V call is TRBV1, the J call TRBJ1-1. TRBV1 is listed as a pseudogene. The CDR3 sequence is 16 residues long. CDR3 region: CTSSQDLKIMNTEAFF. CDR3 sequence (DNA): TGCACCAGCAGCCAAGATTTGAAGATCATGAACACTGAAGCTTTCTTT.

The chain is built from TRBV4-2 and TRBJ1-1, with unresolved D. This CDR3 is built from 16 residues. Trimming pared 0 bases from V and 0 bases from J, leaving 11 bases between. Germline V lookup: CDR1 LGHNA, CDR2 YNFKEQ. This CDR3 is CASSQEQAGMNTEAFF. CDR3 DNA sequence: TGTGCCAGCAGCCAAGAACAAGCGGGGATGAACACTGAAGCTTTCTTT.

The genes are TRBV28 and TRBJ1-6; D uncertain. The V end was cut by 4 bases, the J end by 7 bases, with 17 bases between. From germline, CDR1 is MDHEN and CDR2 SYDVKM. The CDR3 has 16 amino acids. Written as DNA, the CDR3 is TGTGCCAGCAGTTCCCTAGAAAGGGAGGTCAATTCACCCCTCCACTTT. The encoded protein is CASSSLEREVNSPLHF.

CDR3 nucleotide sequence: TGTGCCAGCAGCTCTACCTCAGGGGGGGAGGGGGCTGAAGCTTTCTTT. It translates to CASSSTSGGEGAEAFF. The chain recombines TRBV5-4 with TRBJ1-1, with 7 bases that match TRBD1. Germline CDR1 SGHNT, CDR2 YYREEE (reference sequence). The length of the CDR3 is 16 residues. Unmatched junction bases numbered 14, after V lost 3 bases and J lost 6 bases.

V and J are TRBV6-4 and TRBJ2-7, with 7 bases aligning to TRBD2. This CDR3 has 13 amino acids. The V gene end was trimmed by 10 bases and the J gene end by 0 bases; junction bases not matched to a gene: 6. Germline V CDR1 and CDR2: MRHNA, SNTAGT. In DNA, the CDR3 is TGTGCCAAGCGGGGTAACTACTCCTACGAGCAGTACGTC. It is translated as CAKRGNYSYEQYV.

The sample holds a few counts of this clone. CDR3 nucleotide sequence: TGTGCCAGCAGTTTTTCAGGGGACCAGCCCCAGCATTTT. Translation: CASSFSGDQPQHF. The rearrangement joins TRBV27 to TRBJ1-5, with D possibly TRBD1 on 6 matching bases. The CDR3 sequence is 13 residues long. Trimming cost V 3 bases and J 7 bases, with 10 bases left between them. In germline, CDR1 is MNHEY, CDR2 SMNVEV (reference sequence).

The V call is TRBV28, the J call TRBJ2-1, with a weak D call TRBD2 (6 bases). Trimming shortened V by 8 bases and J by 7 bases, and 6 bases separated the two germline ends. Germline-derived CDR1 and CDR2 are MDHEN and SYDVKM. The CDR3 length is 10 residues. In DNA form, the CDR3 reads TGTGCCAGCCGGGGGAATGAGCAGTTCTTC. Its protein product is CASRGNEQFF.

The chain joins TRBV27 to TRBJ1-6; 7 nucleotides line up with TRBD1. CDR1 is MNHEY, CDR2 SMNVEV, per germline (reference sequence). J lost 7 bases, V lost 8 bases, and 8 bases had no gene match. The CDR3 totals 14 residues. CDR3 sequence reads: CASGARDRNSPLHF. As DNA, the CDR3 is TGTGCCAGCGGGGCCCGGGACAGAAATTCACCCCTCCACTTT.

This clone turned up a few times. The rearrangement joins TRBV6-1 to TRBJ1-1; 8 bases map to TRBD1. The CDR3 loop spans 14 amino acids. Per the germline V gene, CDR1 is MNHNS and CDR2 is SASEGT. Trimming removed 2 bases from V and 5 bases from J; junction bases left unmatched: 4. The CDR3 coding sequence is TGTGCCAGCAGTGAAACAGGGGGAGGGACTGAAGCTTTCTTT. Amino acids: CASSETGGGTEAFF.

CDR3 nucleotides: TGTGCCAGCAGCTCCAGGGCGGGGGGTAGTCAGTACTTC. Translating it yields CASSSRAGGSQYF. The rearrangement joins TRBV7-6 to TRBJ2-5; TRBD2 matches 8 bases. CDR3 size: 13 residues. Germline loops: CDR1 SGHVS, CDR2 FNYEAQ. V shed 4 bases, J shed 11 bases, and the junction held 9 bases outside the gene matches. The whole variable domain, filled in from reference TRBV7-6 and TRBJ2-5, reads GAGVSQSPRYKVTKRGQDVALRCDPISGHVSLYWYRQALGQGPEFLTYFNYEAQQDKSGLPNDRFSAERPEGSISTLTIQRTEQRDSAMYRCASSSRAGGSQYFGPGTRLLVL.

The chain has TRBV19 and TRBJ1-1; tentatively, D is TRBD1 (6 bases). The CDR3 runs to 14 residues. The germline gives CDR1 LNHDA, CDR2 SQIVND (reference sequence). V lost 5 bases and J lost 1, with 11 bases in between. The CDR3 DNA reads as TGTGCCAGTAGTGCACAGGGAGCGAACACTGAAGCTTTCTTT. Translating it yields CASSAQGANTEAFF.